Following are 8 T cell receptor beta chains from one sample sequenced in a study of blood T cell repertoires in COVID-19. Generated by immunoSEQ multiplex PCR, the TCRdb table keeps only in-frame clones and is missing some. The sample holds over 200,000 clones, around 89% seen once. Sequences were obtained from PBMCs or T cells enriched from blood (not recorded which). These receptors came from a man aged 35 to 55 who had recovered from COVID-19.

This chain uses TRBV5-4 with TRBJ2-3; 11 bases are a match to TRBD2. CDR1 and CDR2 (germline): SGHNT, YYREEE (reference sequence). The CDR3 contains 18 residues. V shed 3 bases and J 2 bases; nucleotides not matched to a gene: 11. Written as DNA, the CDR3 is TGTGCCAGCAGCTCGGGGACTAGCGGAGCGATGTTCACAGATACGCAGTATTTT. It encodes CASSSGTSGAMFTDTQYF.

V and J are TRBV6-2 or TRBV6-3 and TRBJ2-2, with TRBD2 matching over 9 bases. J gave up 1 base and V 2 bases, and 2 bases lay outside the gene matches. Germline CDR1 is MNHEY and CDR2 is SVGEGT. The CDR3 runs 16 residues. DNA for the CDR3: TGTGCCAGCAGTTACGGCGGGGGGGAGAACACCGGGGAGCTGTTTTTT. This translates into CASSYGGGENTGELFF.

V gene TRBV5-4 combines with J gene TRBJ2-5, with TRBD2 matching over 11 bases. Germline assignment: CDR1 SGHNT and CDR2 YYREEE (reference sequence). The CDR3 runs 19 residues. V was clipped by 0 bases and J by 3 bases; unmatched bases: 13. The CDR3 nucleotides read TGTGCCAGCAGCTTGGATGGCCTAGCGGGGGGTGCAAATAAAGAGACCCAGTACTTC. It specifies CASSLDGLAGGANKETQYF.

The chain joins TRBV5-1 to TRBJ1-1, with D unresolved. The V gene's germline CDR1 is SGHRS and CDR2 YFSETQ. V lost 0 bases and J lost 2, with 8 bases in between. This CDR3 has 14 residues. CDR3 in amino acids: CASSLGHSNTEAFF. CDR3 bases: TGCGCCAGCAGCTTGGGGCACAGTAACACTGAAGCTTTCTTT.

This chain uses TRBV4-3 with TRBJ2-5; D perhaps matches TRBD2 (5 bases). The germline V gene encodes CDR1 LGHNA and CDR2 YSLEER. V gave up 1 base and J gave up 4 bases, with 10 bases separating them. The CDR3 totals 14 residues. The CDR3, as DNA: TGCGCCAGCAGCCAAGTTGCGGGCCGAGAGACCCAGTACTTC. Protein product: CASSQVAGRETQYF.

This rearrangement joins TRBV5-5 to TRBJ1-1; 7 positions match TRBD1. Germline V lookup: CDR1 SGHKS, CDR2 YYEKEE (reference sequence). This CDR3 contains 15 residues. The V segment lost 0 bases and the J segment 0 bases; nucleotides outside the gene matches: 2. CDR3 nucleotides: TGTGCCAGCAGCTTGGCAGGGGGACTGAACACTGAAGCTTTCTTT. It is translated as CASSLAGGLNTEAFF.

The CDR3 DNA is TGTGCCAGTAGCCTCGTACGGCCCGGGACAGGGGGCAGTTTGGGCAATCAGCCCCAGCATTTT. This encodes CASSLVRPGTGGSLGNQPQHF. The rearrangement links TRBV19 to TRBJ1-5; 12 nucleotides align to TRBD1. The junction had 20 bases not matched to a gene; V was cut back by 6 bases and J by 2 bases. This CDR3 comprises 21 residues. Germline CDR1 reads LNHDA; CDR2 reads SQIVND (reference sequence).

J is TRBJ2-1 and V is TRBV27; 10 bases align to TRBD2. The CDR3 has 16 amino acids. Germline values: CDR1 MNHEY, CDR2 SMNVEV (reference sequence). The junction had 11 bases not matched to a gene; V was cut back by 8 bases and J by 4 bases. CDR3 in DNA: TGTGCCAGCGGATATATAGCGGGAGGTGGTTACAATGAGCAGTTCTTC. This translates into CASGYIAGGGYNEQFF.